The 19 T cell receptor beta chains in this list originate from one sample, sequenced in a study of shared clonotypes between healthy human individuals. The assay was immunoSEQ multiplex PCR, and TCRdb's table has in-frame clones only and misses some. This repertoire shows about 490,000 clones, 70% to 80% found once; its top ten account for 12%. Material: PBMCs. The source of these receptors is a woman aged 35 to 49 in good health. Some clones in this sample may be carry-over from other donors' samples.

The J gene is TRBJ1-2, the V gene TRBV15, with 7 bases aligning to TRBD1. The CDR3 covers 17 residues. Per germline, CDR1 LNHNV and CDR2 YYDKDF (reference sequence). Trimming at V came to 0 bases and at J to 4 bases, leaving 11 bases not matched to a gene. CDR3 DNA sequence: TGTGCCACCAGCAGAGATTTGCAGGGGGAATGGGGCTATGGCTACACCTTC. It codes for CATSRDLQGEWGYGYTF.

J is TRBJ1-1 and V is TRBV5-6, with D perhaps matching TRBD1 (5 bases). The V gene's germline CDR1 is SGHDT and CDR2 YYEEEE. The CDR3 consists of 15 residues. The V end lost 0 bases, the J end lost 0 bases, and 9 bases lay between the germline ends. CDR3 residues: CASSLGPDMNTEAFF. The CDR3 nucleotides are TGTGCCAGCAGCTTGGGTCCGGACATGAACACTGAAGCTTTCTTT.

As to this clone: Germline is not matched at one junction end, which may reflect a read error. This rearrangement joins TRBV15 to TRBJ2-7, with 7 bases aligning to TRBD2. Germline-derived CDR1 and CDR2 are LNHNV and YYDKDF (reference sequence). The CDR3 runs 19 residues. CDR3 protein: CATSRDVKRWREWGYEQYF. In nucleotides, the CDR3 is TGCGCCACCAGCAGAGATGTTAAGAGATGGCGGGAGTGGGGCTACGAGCAGTACTTC.

The rearrangement links TRBV7-9 to TRBJ1-3; D not resolved. CDR3 length: 13 amino acids. Deletions cut 3 bases from V and 0 bases from J, with 3 bases between. Germline assignment: CDR1 SEHNR and CDR2 FQNEAQ (reference sequence). The CDR3 spells CASSFISGNTIYF. CDR3 bases: TGTGCCAGCAGCTTTATCTCTGGAAACACCATATATTTT.

The chain has TRBV9 and TRBJ1-1; D unresolved. The germline CDR1 and CDR2 sequences are SGDLS and YYNGEE. The length of the CDR3 is 14 residues. Trimming stripped 2 bases from V and 5 bases from J, with 13 bases between. CDR3 sequence (DNA): TGTGCCAGCAGCGTTGCGGTGTACGGGACTGAAGCTTTCTTT. This gives the protein CASSVAVYGTEAFF.

The V gene is TRBV11-2, the J gene TRBJ1-1; D is undetermined. The V end was cut by 1 base, the J end by 4 bases, with 13 bases between. CDR1 SGHAT and CDR2 FQNNGV come from the germline V gene. The CDR3 consists of 15 residues. CDR3: CASSLARGFGTEAFF. The CDR3 nucleotides are TGTGCCAGCAGCTTAGCCCGGGGTTTTGGCACTGAAGCTTTCTTT.

The chain uses TRBV7-9 and TRBJ2-7; 10 nucleotides agree with TRBD2. Unmatched junction bases numbered 2, after V lost 2 bases and J lost 1 base. CDR1 SEHNR and CDR2 FQNEAQ come from the germline V gene (reference sequence). The CDR3 length is 15 residues. The CDR3 DNA sequence: TGTGCCAGCAGCTTAACTAGCGGGGAATCCTACGAGCAGTACTTC. Translation: CASSLTSGESYEQYF.

The CDR3 loop reads CASSLGTSARLQETQYF. CDR3 in DNA: TGTGCCAGCAGCTTAGGGACTAGCGCTAGACTCCAAGAGACCCAGTACTTC. This chain connects TRBV7-2 to TRBJ2-5, with TRBD2 matching 9 bases. The ends lost 1 base at V and 1 base at J; junction bases unmatched: 7. CDR1 SGHTA and CDR2 FQGNSA come from the germline V gene. This CDR3 is 17 amino acids long.

The chain carries TRBV6-6 and TRBJ2-5; 7 bases line up with TRBD2. CDR1 and CDR2 (germline): MNHNY, SVGAGI (reference sequence). Losses at the gene ends were 0 bases for V and 0 bases for J; bases not matched to a gene: 4. The CDR3 is 16 amino acids. The CDR3 DNA is TGTGCCAGCAGTTACTCAGGGCGGGAGAACCAAGAGACCCAGTACTTC. Its translation: CASSYSGRENQETQYF.

This clone was recorded at least ten times. The rearrangement links TRBV18 to TRBJ1-1, with D maybe TRBD1 (6 bases). CDR1 is KGHSH, CDR2 LQKENI, per germline. V shed 2 bases and J shed 1 base, with 11 bases lying between them. This CDR3 comprises 15 residues. The CDR3 bases are TGTGCCAGCTCACCAAGTTCAGGGGAGAACACTGAAGCTTTCTTT. Translated, it gives CASSPSSGENTEAFF. Together with reference TRBV18 and TRBJ1-1, the CDR3 gives the full variable domain: NAGVMQNPRHLVRRRGQEARLRCSPMKGHSHVYWYRQLPEEGLKFMVYLQKENIIDESGMPKERFSAEFPKEGPSILRIQQVVRGDSAAYFCASSPSSGENTEAFFGQGTRLTVV.

In this sample, this clone turned up once. The chain uses TRBV28 and TRBJ1-1; D not certain. The germline CDR1 and CDR2 sequences are MDHEN and SYDVKM. Trimming cost V 7 bases and J 5 bases, with 11 bases left between them. The CDR3 runs to 12 residues. The CDR3 reads CASILPGTEAFF. The CDR3 coding sequence is TGTGCCAGCATCCTACCTGGTACTGAAGCTTTCTTT.

This rearrangement joins TRBV5-8 to TRBJ1-4; D is ambiguous. Per the germline V gene, CDR1 is SGHTS and CDR2 is YDEGEE. CDR3 length: 14 amino acids. The ends were cut back, 4 bases at V and 8 bases at J, with 15 bases in the middle. Here the CDR3 DNA reads TGTGCCAGCAGCCCCTTGATGTTCCTCGAAAAACTGTTTTTT. Its translation is CASSPLMFLEKLFF.

The chain uses TRBV4-3 and TRBJ2-3; TRBD2 aligns across 12 bases. The CDR3 length is 17 residues. In germline, CDR1 is LGHNA, CDR2 YSLEER. The V segment lost 1 base and the J segment 5 bases; nucleotides outside the gene matches: 7. The CDR3 nucleotides are TGCGCCAGCAGCCAAGCCTGGACTAGCGGGATGGGAGATACGCAGTATTTT. This gives the protein CASSQAWTSGMGDTQYF.

On this clone itself: The same CDR3 also results from other DNA sequences found in this sample. V and J are TRBV7-2 and TRBJ2-3; 10 bases agree with TRBD2. The junction had 2 bases not matched to a gene; V was cut back by 5 bases and J by 0 bases. The germline CDR1 and CDR2 sequences are SGHTA and FQGNSA. This CDR3 has 15 residues. In nucleotides, the CDR3 is TGTGCCAGCAGCCTTAGCGGGGGGAGCACAGATACGCAGTATTTT. Translating it yields CASSLSGGSTDTQYF.

V and J are TRBV4-1 and TRBJ2-7, with 12 bases matching TRBD1. Germline V gene lookup returns CDR1 MGHRA and CDR2 YSYEKL. The CDR3 spans 15 residues. V was pared by 5 bases and J by 8 bases, with 10 bases of the junction left unmatched. CDR3 DNA sequence: TGCGCCAGCAGCTCCGGGACAGGGGGCGCAGGGAAGCAGTACTTC. Translation: CASSSGTGGAGKQYF.

The chain joins TRBV4-2 to TRBJ2-2, with 13 bases lining up with TRBD2. In germline, CDR1 is LGHNA, CDR2 YNFKEQ. Unmatched junction bases numbered 5, after V lost 1 base and J lost 6 bases. This CDR3 spans 17 amino acids. The CDR3 bases are TGTGCCAGCAGCCAAGGGGGGACTAGCGGGATCCCCGGGGAGCTGTTTTTT. Translated: CASSQGGTSGIPGELFF.

The chain couples TRBV7-3 to TRBJ2-3; 11 positions agree with TRBD2. J was trimmed by 0 bases and V by 1 base; bases with no gene match: 3. Germline V gene data show CDR1 as SGHTA and CDR2 as FQGTGA. This CDR3 is built from 17 residues. The DNA of the CDR3 is TGTGCCAGCAGCTTAAGGGGGACTAGCGGTAGCACAGATACGCAGTATTTT. It specifies CASSLRGTSGSTDTQYF.

This sequence joins TRBV7-9 and TRBJ2-7, with 8 positions matching TRBD2. In germline, CDR1 is SEHNR, CDR2 FQNEAQ (reference sequence). Unmatched junction bases numbered 7, after V lost 5 bases and J lost 10 bases. The length of the CDR3 is 12 residues. The CDR3 here is CASSPAGGIQYF. Written as DNA, the CDR3 is TGTGCCAGCAGCCCGGCGGGGGGTATTCAGTACTTC.

The chain recombines TRBV6-5 with TRBJ2-7, with 7 bases matching TRBD1. The CDR3 covers 14 residues. V was pared by 6 bases and J by 1 base, with 6 bases of the junction left unmatched. The germline V gene has CDR1 MNHEY and CDR2 SVGAGI. CDR3 loop: CASRSDRESYEQYF. Here the CDR3 DNA reads TGTGCCAGCAGATCCGACAGGGAGTCCTACGAGCAGTACTTC.